These 2 T cell receptor beta chains were sequenced from one sample in a study of beta chain features in type 1 diabetes listed by TCRdb under 2018. Study-wide conclusions, independent of this receptor: Type 1 diabetes patients showed a moderate but significant shortening of TCRB CDR3 length in all four CD4+ subsets.

These receptors' antigens are unknown. Receptors were amplified or captured by the immunoSEQ multiplex PCR assay. All of the isolated RNA was reverse transcribed with the High Capacity cDNA Reverse Transcription Kit, so expressed TCRB transcripts were sequenced. The source is immuneACCESS, and TCRdb retained only in-frame sequences with V and J called. Part of the clones is not carried over; for the studies checked, unresolved V genes explain less than half of this, and the remainder is unexplained. For this sample there are 640,000 or so clones; around 15% appear just once. About 0.02% of the sample is in the top ten clones. The sample comprised naive CD4+ T cells from blood. The meaning of the sample's cell subset or site label: true naive CD4+ T cells. All receptors derive from a man younger than 30 with type 1 diabetes.

This clone was seen a handful of times. This chain connects TRBV9 to TRBJ1-2, with 7 bases aligning to TRBD1. The CDR3 extends over 16 amino acids. Trimming at V came to 0 bases and at J to 4 bases, leaving 9 bases not matched to a gene. Germline V gives CDR1 SGDLS, CDR2 YYNGEE. The chain's CDR3 is CASSVEGSGQTYGYTF. DNA of the CDR3: TGTGCCAGCAGCGTAGAAGGATCGGGACAGACCTATGGCTACACCTTC.

Of note for this clone: The same CDR3 is also encoded by other DNA sequences in this sample. The V gene is TRBV30, the J gene TRBJ2-3, with unresolved D. Germline lookup yields CDR1 GTSNPN and CDR2 SVGIG (reference sequence). CDR3 size: 12 residues. Trimming removed 0 bases from V and 2 bases from J, with 3 bases in between. CDR3 amino acids: CAWSVSTDTQYF. In nucleotides, the CDR3 is TGTGCCTGGAGTGTGTCCACAGATACGCAGTATTTT. Looking up the rest from reference TRBV30 and TRBJ2-3 gives the full variable domain: SQTIHQWPATLVQPVGSPLSLECTVEGTSNPNLYWYRQAAGRGLQLLFYSVGIGQISSEVPQNLSASRPQDRQFILSSKKLLLSDSGFYLCAWSVSTDTQYFGPGTRLTVL.